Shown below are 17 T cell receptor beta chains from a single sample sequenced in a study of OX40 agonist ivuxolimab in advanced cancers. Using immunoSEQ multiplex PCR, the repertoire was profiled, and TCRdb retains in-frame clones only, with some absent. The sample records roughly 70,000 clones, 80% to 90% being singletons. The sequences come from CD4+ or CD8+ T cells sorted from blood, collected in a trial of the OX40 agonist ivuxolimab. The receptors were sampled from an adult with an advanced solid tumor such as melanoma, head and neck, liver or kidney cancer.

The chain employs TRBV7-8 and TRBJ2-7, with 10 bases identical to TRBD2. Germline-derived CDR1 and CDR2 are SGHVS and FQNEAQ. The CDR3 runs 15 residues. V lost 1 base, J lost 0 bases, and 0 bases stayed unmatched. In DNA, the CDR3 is TGTGCCAGCAGCTTAGGACTAGCGGGCTCCTACGAGCAGTACTTC. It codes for CASSLGLAGSYEQYF.

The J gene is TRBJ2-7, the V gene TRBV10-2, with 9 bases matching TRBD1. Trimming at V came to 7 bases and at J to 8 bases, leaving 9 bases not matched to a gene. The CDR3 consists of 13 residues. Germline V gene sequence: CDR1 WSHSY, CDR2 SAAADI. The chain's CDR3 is CASNPGQGLKQYF. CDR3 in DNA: TGCGCCAGCAATCCGGGACAGGGTCTGAAGCAGTACTTC.

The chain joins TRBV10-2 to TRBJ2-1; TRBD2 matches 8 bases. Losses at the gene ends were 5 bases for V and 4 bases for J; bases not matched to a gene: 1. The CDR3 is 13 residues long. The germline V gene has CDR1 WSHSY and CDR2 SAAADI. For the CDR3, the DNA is TGCGCCAGCAGTCAGCGGGAGTACAATGAGCAGTTCTTC. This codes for CASSQREYNEQFF.

The CDR3 coding sequence is TGTGCCACCAGCAGTGACAAGGGAGGGACTAGCTATTCTGAGCAGTTCTTC. This sequence encodes CATSSDKGGTSYSEQFF. V is TRBV15 and J is TRBJ2-1, with 9 bases fitting TRBD2. The germline gives CDR1 LNHNV, CDR2 YYDKDF (reference sequence). V lost 3 bases to trimming and J lost 9 bases; unmatched junction nucleotides: 15. The CDR3 contains 17 residues.

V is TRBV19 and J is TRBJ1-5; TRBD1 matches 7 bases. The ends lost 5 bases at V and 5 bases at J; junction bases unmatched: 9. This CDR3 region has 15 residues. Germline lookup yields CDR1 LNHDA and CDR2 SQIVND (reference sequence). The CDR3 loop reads CASSSTTGSYQPQHF. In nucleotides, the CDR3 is TGTGCCAGTAGTTCAACGACAGGGTCGTATCAGCCCCAGCATTTT. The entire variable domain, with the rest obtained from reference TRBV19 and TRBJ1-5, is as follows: DGGITQSPKYLFRKEGQNVTLSCEQNLNHDAMYWYRQDPGQGLRLIYYSQIVNDFQKGDIAEGYSVSREKKESFPLTVTSAQKNPTAFYLCASSSTTGSYQPQHFGDGTRLSIL.

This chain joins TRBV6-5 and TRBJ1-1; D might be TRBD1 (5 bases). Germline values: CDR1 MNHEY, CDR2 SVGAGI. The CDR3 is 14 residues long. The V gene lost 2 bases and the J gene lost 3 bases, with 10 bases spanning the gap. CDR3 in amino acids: CASSYGGIDTEAFF. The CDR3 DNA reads TGTGCCAGCAGTTACGGGGGTATAGACACTGAAGCTTTCTTT.

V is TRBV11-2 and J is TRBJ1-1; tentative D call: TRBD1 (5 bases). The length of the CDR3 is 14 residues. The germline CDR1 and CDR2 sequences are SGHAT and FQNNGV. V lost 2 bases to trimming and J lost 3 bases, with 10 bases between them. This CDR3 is CASSLRTPYTEAFF. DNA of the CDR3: TGTGCCAGCAGCTTAAGGACACCCTACACTGAAGCTTTCTTT.

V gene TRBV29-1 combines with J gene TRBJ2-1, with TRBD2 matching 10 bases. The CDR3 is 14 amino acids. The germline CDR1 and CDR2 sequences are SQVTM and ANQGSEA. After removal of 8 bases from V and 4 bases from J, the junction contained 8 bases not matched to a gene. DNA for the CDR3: TGCAGCCCCGCCGGGACTAGCGTTTACAATGAGCAGTTCTTC. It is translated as CSPAGTSVYNEQFF.

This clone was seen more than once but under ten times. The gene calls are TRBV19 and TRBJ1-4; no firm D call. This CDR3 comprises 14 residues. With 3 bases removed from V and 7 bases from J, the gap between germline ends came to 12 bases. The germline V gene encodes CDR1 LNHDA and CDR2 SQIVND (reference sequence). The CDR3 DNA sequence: TGTGCCAGTAGTATTACGGGGAAAGGTGAAAAACTGTTTTTT. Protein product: CASSITGKGEKLFF.

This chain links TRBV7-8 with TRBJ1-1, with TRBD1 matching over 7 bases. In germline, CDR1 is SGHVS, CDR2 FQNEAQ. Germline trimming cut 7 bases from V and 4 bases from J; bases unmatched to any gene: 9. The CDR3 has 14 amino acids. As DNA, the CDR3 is TGTGCCAGCACCCAACAGGGGTTGAGCACTGAAGCTTTCTTT. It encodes CASTQQGLSTEAFF.

The CDR3 nucleotides are TGTGCCAGCAGCGTATCCCAGCAGGTGTTTGATACGCAGTATTTT. Its protein product is CASSVSQQVFDTQYF. V and J are TRBV9 and TRBJ2-3, with unresolved D. The CDR3 spans 15 residues. Germline assignment: CDR1 SGDLS and CDR2 YYNGEE. The V and J ends lost 1 base and 6 bases respectively, with 15 bases between them. The variable domain in full, completed from reference TRBV9 and TRBJ2-3, reads DSGVTQTPKHLITATGQRVTLRCSPRSGDLSVYWYQQSLDQGLQFLIQYYNGEERAKGNILERFSAQQFPDLHSELNLSSLELGDSALYFCASSVSQQVFDTQYFGPGTRLTVL.

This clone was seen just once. The chain's CDR3 is CASSLVGISYEQYF. CDR3 bases: TGTGCCAGCAGTTTAGTTGGGATATCCTACGAGCAGTACTTC. The chain couples TRBV27 to TRBJ2-7, with D unclear. CDR1 MNHEY and CDR2 SMNVEV come from the germline V gene (reference sequence). V lost 2 bases and J lost 1, with 9 bases in between. CDR3 size: 14 residues.

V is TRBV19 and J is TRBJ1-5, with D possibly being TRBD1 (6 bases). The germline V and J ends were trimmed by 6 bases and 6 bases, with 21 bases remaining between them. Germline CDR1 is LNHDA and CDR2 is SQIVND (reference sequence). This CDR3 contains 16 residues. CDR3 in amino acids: CASSPGGGPGSQPQHF. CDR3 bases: TGTGCCAGTAGCCCAGGCGGGGGGCCAGGCAGTCAGCCCCAGCATTTT.

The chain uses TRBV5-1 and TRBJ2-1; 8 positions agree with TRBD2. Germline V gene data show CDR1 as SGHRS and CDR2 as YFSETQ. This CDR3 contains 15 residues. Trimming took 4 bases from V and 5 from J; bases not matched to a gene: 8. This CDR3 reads CASSRTSGLDNEQFF. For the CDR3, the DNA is TGCGCCAGCAGCCGTACCTCGGGACTAGACAATGAGCAGTTCTTC.

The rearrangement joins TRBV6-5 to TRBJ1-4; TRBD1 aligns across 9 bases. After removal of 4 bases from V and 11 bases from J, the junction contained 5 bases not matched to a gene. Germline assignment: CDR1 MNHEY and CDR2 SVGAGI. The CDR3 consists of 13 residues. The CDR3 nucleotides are TGTGCCAGCAGTTGGGGACAGGGAGGGAAACTGTTTTTT. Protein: CASSWGQGGKLFF.

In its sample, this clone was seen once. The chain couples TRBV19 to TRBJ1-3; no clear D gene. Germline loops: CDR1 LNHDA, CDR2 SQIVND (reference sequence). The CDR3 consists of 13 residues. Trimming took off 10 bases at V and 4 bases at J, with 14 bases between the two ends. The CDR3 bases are TGTGCCACCACCCCCCTCGGGGGAAACACCATATATTTT. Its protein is CATTPLGGNTIYF.

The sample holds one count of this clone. CDR3 nucleotide sequence: TGCGCCAGCAGCCTCGACAGGGGGCTGGGAACCGGGGAGCTGTTTTTT. The encoded protein is CASSLDRGLGTGELFF. The chain is built from TRBV4-3 and TRBJ2-2, with TRBD1 matching over 10 bases. V lost 4 bases and J lost 5; bases outside the gene matches: 7. In germline, CDR1 is LGHNA, CDR2 YSLEER. This CDR3 has 16 amino acids.